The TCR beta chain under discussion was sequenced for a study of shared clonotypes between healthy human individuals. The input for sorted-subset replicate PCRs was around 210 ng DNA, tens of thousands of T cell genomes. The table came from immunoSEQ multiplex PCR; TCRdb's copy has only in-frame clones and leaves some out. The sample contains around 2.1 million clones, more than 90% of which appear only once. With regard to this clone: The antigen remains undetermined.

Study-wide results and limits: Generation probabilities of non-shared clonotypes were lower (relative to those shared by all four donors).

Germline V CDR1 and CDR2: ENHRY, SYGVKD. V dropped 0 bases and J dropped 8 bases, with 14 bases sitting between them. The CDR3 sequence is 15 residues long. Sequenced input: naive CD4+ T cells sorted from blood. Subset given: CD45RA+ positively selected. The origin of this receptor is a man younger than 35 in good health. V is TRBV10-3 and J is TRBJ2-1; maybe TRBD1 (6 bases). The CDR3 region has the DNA TGTGCCATCAGTGAGTCAGACAGGCTGAACCATGAGCAGTTCTTC. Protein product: CAISESDRLNHEQFF.